The 8 T cell receptor beta chains below come from one sample, sequenced in a study of T cells after yellow fever vaccination. TCRdb re-called the 5' RACE reads with MiXCR, one entry per CDR3 protein. The repertoire holds 95,000 to 150,000 distinct CDR3 sequences, about 8.8% seen once, with 30% to 40% in the top ten. The material was CD8+ T cells sorted from PBMCs, obtained on the day of the yellow fever booster vaccination. These TCRs come from a man aged 18 to 30 who received the YFV17D yellow fever vaccine.

Many counts were recorded for this clonotype. The J gene is TRBJ1-4, the V gene TRBV4-1; 10 bases match TRBD1. The germline V gene encodes CDR1 MGHRA and CDR2 YSYEKL. The CDR3 contains 15 residues. The trim removed 5 bases at V and 7 bases at J, leaving 7 bases unmatched. The CDR3 DNA follows: TGCGCCAGCAGCTCTCGGGACAGGGGAATTGAAAAACTGTTTTTT. Protein: CASSSRDRGIEKLFF.

The chain recombines TRBV24-1 with TRBJ2-5; TRBD1 might be the D (7 bases). This CDR3 comprises 15 residues. V was shortened by 2 bases and J by 5 bases, with 14 bases between the two germline ends. Germline V gene sequence: CDR1 KGHDR, CDR2 SFDVKD. CDR3 residues: CATSDSQGGAETQYF. CDR3 coding DNA: TGTGCCACCAGTGATTCCCAGGGGGGTGCCGAGACCCAGTACTTC.

A few counts support this clonotype. CDR3 loop: CATSRSGGRYNEQFF. The CDR3 DNA sequence: TGTGCCACCAGCCGGTCCGGGGGGCGTTACAATGAGCAGTTCTTC. The chain links TRBV15 to TRBJ2-1; possible D gene TRBD2, 7 bases. The CDR3 runs to 15 residues. V was trimmed by 5 bases and J by 4 bases, leaving 15 bases between them. Germline V CDR1 and CDR2: LNHNV, YYDKDF (reference sequence).

This clonotype was counted only a few times. This chain links TRBV7-9 with TRBJ2-1; D not resolved. The length of the CDR3 is 11 residues. V lost 4 bases to trimming and J lost 15 bases, with 13 bases between them. Germline V gene data show CDR1 as SEHNR and CDR2 as FQNEAQ (reference sequence). In DNA form, the CDR3 reads TGTGCCAGCAGCTCGGGTTTACTACCGTTCTTC. Its protein is CASSSGLLPFF.

V is TRBV6-1 and J is TRBJ2-1; 7 bases align to TRBD2. There are 14 residues in the CDR3. Trimming cost V 1 base and J 6 bases; bases outside gene matches: 3. Germline lookup yields CDR1 MNHNS and CDR2 SASEGT. CDR3 nucleotides: TGTGCCAGCAGTGAAGGTTGGGGGGGCAATGAGCAGTTCTTC. Its translation: CASSEGWGGNEQFF.

This clonotype was seen repeatedly, ten times or more. V is TRBV12-3 or TRBV12-4 and J is TRBJ2-5, with 11 bases fitting TRBD2. After removal of 7 bases from V and 2 bases from J, the junction contained 3 bases not matched to a gene. The CDR3 is 14 residues long. CDR3 nucleotide sequence: TGTGCCAGCAATCGACTAGCGGGGCAAGAGACCCAGTACTTC. Its protein product is CASNRLAGQETQYF.

The chain links TRBV6-5 to TRBJ2-7; tentative D call: TRBD2 (5 bases). V gave up 5 bases and J gave up 1 base, with 21 bases separating them. CDR1 and CDR2 from the germline V gene are MNHEY and SVGAGI. CDR3 length: 17 amino acids. This chain's CDR3 is CASSPGQPGRGSYEQYV. The CDR3 DNA follows: TGTGCCAGCAGTCCTGGTCAACCGGGTCGAGGGTCCTACGAGCAGTACGTC.

The rearrangement uses TRBV7-9 and TRBJ2-3; the D gene is possibly TRBD1 (6 bases). CDR1 is SEHNR and CDR2 is FQNEAQ in the germline V gene (reference sequence). The CDR3 consists of 17 residues. V lost 1 base, J lost 0 bases, and 14 bases lay in between. CDR3 amino acids: CASSLGTAYASTDTQYF. In DNA, the CDR3 is TGTGCCAGCAGCTTAGGGACAGCCTACGCTAGCACAGATACGCAGTATTTT.